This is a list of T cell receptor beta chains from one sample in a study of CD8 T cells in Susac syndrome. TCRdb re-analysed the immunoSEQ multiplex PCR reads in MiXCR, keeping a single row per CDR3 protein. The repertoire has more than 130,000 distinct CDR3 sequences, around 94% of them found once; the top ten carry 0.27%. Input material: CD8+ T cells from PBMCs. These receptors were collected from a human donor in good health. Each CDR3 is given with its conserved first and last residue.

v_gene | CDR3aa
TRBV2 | CASSQVDEQFF
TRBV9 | CASSVAFPGLADNTGELFF
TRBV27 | CASSKAYQDVKSVAETQYF
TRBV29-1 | CSVAGTTNIYEQYF
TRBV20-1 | CSARDLVVVAGERDTQYF
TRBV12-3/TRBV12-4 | CASSTRNQPQHF
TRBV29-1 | CSVEESGQGSYEQYF
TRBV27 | CASSYPGRGPNEQFF
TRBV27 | CASSSTPFAKNIQYF
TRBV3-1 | CASSQPRGGLSYEQYF
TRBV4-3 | CASSQARAYEQYF
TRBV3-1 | CASSHEKLAGVVEQFF
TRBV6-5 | CASSFQMGGTEAFF
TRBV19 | CASSIDVGYEQYF
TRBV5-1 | CASSTPGRYNEQFF
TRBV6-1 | CASSPGLAGVGYEQYF
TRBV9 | CASSGDAARDQYF
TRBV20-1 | CSARDRNQETQYF
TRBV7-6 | CASSLESAYEQYF
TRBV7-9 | CASSLVEGGANVLTF
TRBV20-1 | CSAIRTSDGYEQYF
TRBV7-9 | CASSDGGGHPDEQFF
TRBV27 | CASSRTALVADTQYF
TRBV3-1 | CASSPFTSDEQFF
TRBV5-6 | CASSPGLAEEEQFF
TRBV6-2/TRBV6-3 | CASTQTSSTDTQYF
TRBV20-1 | CSARDNGKGGNEQFF
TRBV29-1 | CSVETGNNEKLFF
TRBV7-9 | CASSRGQGRGYEQYF
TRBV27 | CASSLSWNTGELFF
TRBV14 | CASSGTSGNDEQYF
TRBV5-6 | CASSLGEPTDTQYF
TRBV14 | CASSQWREWADTQYF
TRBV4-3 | CASSQELVGSRQETQYF
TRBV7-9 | CASSHRQGPETQYF
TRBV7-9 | CASSSPGVPGELFF
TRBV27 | CASSLNEQFF
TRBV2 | CASRGAYYNTDTQYF
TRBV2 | CASRVGQGGYTF
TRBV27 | CASSPGRITEAFF
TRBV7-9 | CASSITTGTNTEAFF
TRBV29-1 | CSVRGGLSYEQYF
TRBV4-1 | CASSQQIDGDEQFF
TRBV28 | CASSFSGEPGVLTF
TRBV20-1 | CSAPGEGTGLSGANVLTF
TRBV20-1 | CSARVGTSGRSYEQYF
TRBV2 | CASRLAGFADTQYF
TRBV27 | CASGGSSYEQYF
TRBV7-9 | CAVRQGTYEQYF
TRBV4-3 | CASSQGAGLSSYNEQFF
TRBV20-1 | CSAKGGLAPYEQYF
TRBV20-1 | CSAKTGSNTEAFF
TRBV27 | CAGPGGPYEQYF
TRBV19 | CASSTRGPRTYNEQFF
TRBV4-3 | CASSQDEGAVSYNEQFF
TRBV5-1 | CASSPVEHSYEQYF
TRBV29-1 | CSVVDRGHNGRDLYNEQFF
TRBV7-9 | CASSPGSEEQFF